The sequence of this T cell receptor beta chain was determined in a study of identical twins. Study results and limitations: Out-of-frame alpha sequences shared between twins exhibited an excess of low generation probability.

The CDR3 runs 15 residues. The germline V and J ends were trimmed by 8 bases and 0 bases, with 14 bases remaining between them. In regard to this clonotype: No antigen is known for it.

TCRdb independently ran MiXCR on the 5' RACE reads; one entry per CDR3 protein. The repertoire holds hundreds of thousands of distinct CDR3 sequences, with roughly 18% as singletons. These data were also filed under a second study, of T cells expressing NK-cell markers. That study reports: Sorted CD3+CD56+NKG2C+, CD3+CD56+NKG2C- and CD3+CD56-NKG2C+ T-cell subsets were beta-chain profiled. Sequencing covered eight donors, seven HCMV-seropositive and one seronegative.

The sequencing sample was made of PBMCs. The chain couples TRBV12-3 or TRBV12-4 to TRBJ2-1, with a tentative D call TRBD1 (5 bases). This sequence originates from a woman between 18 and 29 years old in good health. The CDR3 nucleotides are TGTGCCAGCCCAGGGTCCCGAGGCTCCTACAATGAGCAGTTCTTC. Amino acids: CASPGSRGSYNEQFF.